Listed here are 9 T cell receptor beta chains from one sample, sequenced in a study of shared clonotypes between healthy human individuals. Assay: immunoSEQ multiplex PCR; the TCRdb copy retains only in-frame clones and omits some. The table includes 2 million to 3 million clones, approximately 90% detected once. Sequenced: naive CD4+ T cells sorted from blood. The subset here: CD45RA+ positively selected. These TCRs come from a man between 18 and 35 years old in good health.

This clone was detected once. The rearrangement uses TRBV7-2 and TRBJ2-1; possibly TRBD2 for D (5 bases). The V gene lost 4 bases and the J gene lost 9 bases, with 16 bases spanning the gap. CDR1 and CDR2 (germline): SGHTA, FQGNSA. This CDR3 has 14 amino acids. CDR3 sequence reads: CASSSPWVRGEQFF. The CDR3 nucleotides read TGTGCCAGCAGCTCCCCTTGGGTCCGGGGTGAGCAGTTCTTC.

The CDR3 DNA reads as TGTGCCAGCAGCGTGTTAGCGAGTGGCGGCACAGATACGCAGTATTTT. Protein: CASSVLASGGTDTQYF. This sequence joins TRBV9 and TRBJ2-3; a weak D match, TRBD2 (5 bases). The CDR3 length is 16 residues. The germline CDR1 and CDR2 sequences are SGDLS and YYNGEE. Trimming removed 2 bases from V and 1 base from J, with 14 bases in between.

The rearrangement joins TRBV5-5 to TRBJ2-7; TRBD1 agrees at 7 bases. Unmatched junction bases numbered 8, after V lost 5 bases and J lost 0 bases. Germline V CDR1 and CDR2: SGHKS, YYEKEE (reference sequence). This CDR3 is built from 15 residues. CDR3 protein: CASSFLQGISYEQYF. The CDR3 DNA reads as TGTGCCAGCAGTTTCCTACAGGGGATCTCCTACGAGCAGTACTTC.

This chain connects TRBV7-2 to TRBJ2-1; TRBD2 might be the D (5 bases). CDR3 length equals 15 residues. Trimming took 2 bases from V and 7 from J, leaving 15 bases between them. CDR1 is SGHTA, CDR2 FQGNSA, per germline. CDR3 sequence (DNA): TGTGCCAGCAGCTTATTGGCTAGCATAGGAAATGAGCAGTTCTTC. It encodes CASSLLASIGNEQFF.

The count of this clone is one. The chain is built from TRBV10-3 and TRBJ1-2, with TRBD1 as a possible D gene (6 bases). This CDR3 spans 14 amino acids. The ends were cut back, 3 bases at V and 4 bases at J, with 12 bases in the middle. In germline, CDR1 is ENHRY, CDR2 SYGVKD. CDR3 in amino acids: CAISEEGHSYGYTF. As DNA, the CDR3 is TGTGCCATCAGTGAAGAGGGACACAGCTATGGCTACACCTTC.

V is TRBV10-1 and J is TRBJ2-3; D uncertain. The CDR3 has 10 residues. CDR1 WNHNN and CDR2 SYGVQD come from the germline V gene (reference sequence). V lost 8 bases, J lost 14 bases, and 14 bases lay in between. This CDR3 reads CASLLGSRYF. The CDR3 bases are TGCGCCAGCTTGCTTGGGTCTCGGTATTTT.

This clone was counted a single time. The chain links TRBV18 to TRBJ2-5; D is possibly TRBD1 (6 bases). Trimming removed 3 bases at V and 3 bases at J, with 8 bases between. The CDR3 is 13 residues long. CDR1 is KGHSH, CDR2 LQKENI, per germline. The CDR3 DNA sequence: TGTGCCAGCTCACCGGACAGAAAAGAGACCCAGTACTTC. This translates into CASSPDRKETQYF.

This rearrangement joins TRBV4-1 to TRBJ2-7; maybe TRBD1 (6 bases). The germline V gene encodes CDR1 MGHRA and CDR2 YSYEKL. This CDR3 has 16 amino acids. V was cut by 0 bases and J by 0 bases, with 12 bases left in between. The CDR3 coding sequence is TGCGCCAGCAGCCAAGACCAGGGGAAAGGCTCCTACGAGCAGTACTTC. This encodes CASSQDQGKGSYEQYF.

This rearrangement joins TRBV30 to TRBJ1-6; 7 nucleotides line up with TRBD1. This CDR3 region has 17 residues. Germline CDR1 GTSNPN, CDR2 SVGIG (reference sequence). Trimming at V came to 6 bases and at J to 0 bases, leaving 11 bases not matched to a gene. The CDR3, as DNA: TGTGCCTGCCCTTCAGGGGGTCCGGGCTCCTATAATTCACCCCTCCACTTT. This encodes CACPSGGPGSYNSPLHF.